Described below is a single TCR beta chain sequence and its context. No antigen is known for it. This CDR3 spans 15 amino acids. V lost 1 base and J lost 5; bases outside the gene matches: 8. The PCR employed 60 Vbeta primers together with 13 Jbeta primers. Assay used: immunoSEQ multiplex PCR; TCRdb lists only in-frame clones, some missing. The data contain 150,000 to 200,000 clones, 72% of them singletons. This entry is derived from a study of cytomegalovirus exposure and HLA in healthy donors. General observations from the study: In vitro checks showed that three CMV-associated chains really do target CMV antigens. A later analysis linked a missense variant in DCLRE1C to the trimming of TCR beta V and J genes. Both high specificity and high sensitivity reportedly marked the classifier's diagnosis of cytomegalovirus status.

The chain joins TRBV23-1 to TRBJ2-7, with 7 nucleotides matching TRBD2. TRBV23-1 belongs to the ORF category, with a function that is uncertain. The clonotype originates from a human donor in good health. Material: PBMCs. The CDR3 spells CASSQCPRGTHEQYF. The CDR3 nucleotides are TGCGCCAGCAGTCAATGTCCGCGGGGGACCCACGAGCAGTACTTC.